Below, 21 T cell receptor beta chains from the same sample are listed, as sequenced in a study of CD8+ T cells in alopecia areata. In each case, RNA was isolated and then reverse transcribed into cDNA as the sequencing template. The table came from immunoSEQ multiplex PCR; TCRdb's copy has only in-frame clones and leaves some out. The sample yields tens of thousands of clones, 55% to 65% seen once. The material sequenced was CD8+ T cells sorted from blood, taken at week 0. The receptors originated from a human donor with alopecia areata.

This chain joins TRBV6-5 and TRBJ2-2, with TRBD2 matching 10 bases. CDR3 length equals 16 residues. Trimming at V came to 0 bases and at J to 6 bases, leaving 4 bases not matched to a gene. Per germline, CDR1 MNHEY and CDR2 SVGAGI. This CDR3 reads CASSYSVAGGAGELFF. In DNA form, the CDR3 reads TGTGCCAGCAGTTACTCGGTAGCGGGGGGTGCCGGGGAGCTGTTTTTT.

V gene TRBV29-1 combines with J gene TRBJ2-7; 8 bases are shared with TRBD2. CDR1 SQVTM and CDR2 ANQGSEA come from the germline V gene. The CDR3 consists of 15 residues. The V segment lost 0 bases and the J segment 6 bases; nucleotides outside the gene matches: 10. This chain's CDR3 is CSVEEVSSGSLEQYF. CDR3 coding DNA: TGCAGCGTTGAAGAAGTATCCAGCGGGAGCCTCGAGCAGTACTTC.

V usage is TRBV5-1 and J usage is TRBJ1-1; 7 positions agree with TRBD1. The CDR3 has 14 amino acids. V was pared by 4 bases and J by 11 bases, with 14 bases of the junction left unmatched. The V gene's germline CDR1 is SGHRS and CDR2 YFSETQ. The CDR3 sequence: CASSVESRQGAAFF. CDR3 coding DNA: TGCGCCAGCAGCGTCGAATCCAGACAGGGTGCGGCTTTCTTT.

The CDR3 sequence is CSVEYFGEGGYGYTF. The CDR3 DNA reads as TGCAGCGTTGAATATTTCGGTGAGGGGGGCTACGGCTACACCTTC. V gene TRBV29-1 combines with J gene TRBJ1-2; possible D gene TRBD1, 6 bases. This CDR3 comprises 15 residues. Trimming pared 2 bases from V and 8 bases from J, leaving 21 bases between. Germline V gene sequence: CDR1 SQVTM, CDR2 ANQGSEA.

The rearrangement joins TRBV7-8 to TRBJ2-4; D uncertain. The germline V gene encodes CDR1 SGHVS and CDR2 FQNEAQ. This CDR3 comprises 16 residues. V was pared by 5 bases and J by 0 bases, with 14 bases between. In DNA form, the CDR3 reads TGTGCCAGCAGCCTCGGCCTGGCCTTAGCCAAAAACATTCAGTACTTC. Its protein is CASSLGLALAKNIQYF.

This chain links TRBV5-1 with TRBJ1-5; D not certain. Germline V CDR1 and CDR2: SGHRS, YFSETQ. The CDR3 runs to 14 residues. V was shortened by 0 bases and J by 3 bases, with 7 bases between the two germline ends. The CDR3 sequence: CASSLEGNNQPQHF. DNA of the CDR3: TGCGCCAGCAGCTTGGAGGGTAACAATCAGCCCCAGCATTTT.

Only a few counts were recorded for this clone. The chain recombines TRBV27 with TRBJ1-5; TRBD1 is a possible D gene (6 bases). The V gene lost 6 bases and the J gene lost 0 bases, with 9 bases spanning the gap. Germline CDR1 is MNHEY and CDR2 is SMNVEV (reference sequence). The CDR3 has 14 residues. The CDR3 loop reads CASRDSNSNQPQHF. CDR3 bases: TGTGCCAGCAGGGACAGCAATAGCAATCAGCCCCAGCATTTT.

The chain is built from TRBV19 and TRBJ2-2, with D perhaps TRBD1 (6 bases). Trimming left V 9 bases short and J 4 bases short, with 15 bases between. CDR3 length: 14 amino acids. Per germline, CDR1 LNHDA and CDR2 SQIVND (reference sequence). The CDR3, as DNA: TGTGCCAGCCATGGACAGCTGAGCACCGGGGAGCTGTTTTTT. This translates into CASHGQLSTGELFF.

This clone turned up a few times. V and J are TRBV5-1 and TRBJ2-7; a possible D gene is TRBD1 (5 bases). The CDR3 contains 14 residues. Trimming left V 2 bases short and J 2 bases short, with 11 bases between. In germline, CDR1 is SGHRS, CDR2 YFSETQ. For the CDR3, the DNA is TGCGCCAGCAGCTTACCAGGGCCCACCTACGAGCAGTACTTC. Translation gives CASSLPGPTYEQYF.

This clone was detected only a few times. The rearrangement uses TRBV6-5 and TRBJ2-7, with TRBD1 identical over 7 bases. The V gene end was trimmed by 5 bases and the J gene end by 2 bases; junction bases not matched to a gene: 6. Germline assignment: CDR1 MNHEY and CDR2 SVGAGI. CDR3 length equals 14 residues. CDR3 bases: TGTGCCAGCAGTGAGTACAGGGGACCCTACGAGCAGTACTTC. It is translated as CASSEYRGPYEQYF.

This clone has just a few counts. Other DNA variants within this sample encode the same CDR3. CDR3 nucleotides: TGTGCCAGCAGTTTATCGGGCTACGAGCAGTACTTC. It yields the protein CASSLSGYEQYF. This rearrangement joins TRBV27 to TRBJ2-7; no definite D call. V dropped 0 bases and J dropped 3 bases, with 3 bases sitting between them. CDR3 size: 12 residues. CDR1 and CDR2 from the germline V gene are MNHEY and SMNVEV (reference sequence).

This clone was seen a few times. The V call is TRBV29-1, the J call TRBJ2-7; D is ambiguous. Germline assignment: CDR1 SQVTM and CDR2 ANQGSEA. The CDR3 is 11 residues long. Trimming removed 2 bases from V and 4 bases from J, with 6 bases in between. For the CDR3, the DNA is TGCAGCGTTGAAAGTCAATACGAGCAGTACTTC. Translated: CSVESQYEQYF.

V gene TRBV27 combines with J gene TRBJ1-1; D gene unclear. The CDR3 runs to 14 residues. Between the trimmed V and J ends, which lost 6 bases and 1 base, there was a span of 12 bases. The germline CDR1 and CDR2 sequences are MNHEY and SMNVEV (reference sequence). The CDR3 coding sequence is TGTGCCAGCAGCCCCGTTCATACGAACACTGAAGCTTTCTTT. Translating it yields CASSPVHTNTEAFF.

This clone was seen a few times. The rearrangement links TRBV9 to TRBJ1-1; D unresolved. The CDR3 extends over 14 amino acids. Germline V gene data show CDR1 as SGDLS and CDR2 as YYNGEE. The V and J ends lost 4 bases and 4 bases respectively, with 14 bases between them. Written as DNA, the CDR3 is TGTGCCAGCAGCCCATTCCCTTCGAGCACTGAAGCTTTCTTT. Protein sequence: CASSPFPSSTEAFF.

This clone was observed once. The V call is TRBV9, the J call TRBJ2-5; 7 nucleotides align to TRBD2. The CDR3 consists of 15 residues. Germline lookup yields CDR1 SGDLS and CDR2 YYNGEE. The V gene end was trimmed by 5 bases and the J gene end by 1 base; junction bases not matched to a gene: 8. The CDR3 DNA sequence: TGTGCCAGCAGTGGGGCGGGGGTCATCCAAGAGACCCAGTACTTC. Encoded protein: CASSGAGVIQETQYF. The complete variable domain, with remaining parts taken from reference TRBV9 and TRBJ2-5, reads DSGVTQTPKHLITATGQRVTLRCSPRSGDLSVYWYQQSLDQGLQFLIQYYNGEERAKGNILERFSAQQFPDLHSELNLSSLELGDSALYFCASSGAGVIQETQYFGPGTRLLVL.

This clone has a single count. The rearrangement joins TRBV5-6 to TRBJ2-1; weak D call: TRBD2 (6 bases). The CDR3 is 17 residues long. The germline V and J ends were trimmed by 4 bases and 0 bases, with 17 bases remaining between them. Germline values: CDR1 SGHDT, CDR2 YYEEEE. The CDR3 DNA is TGTGCCAGCAGCCCGGGACTGGCGACAAGCTCCTACAATGAGCAGTTCTTC. Protein sequence: CASSPGLATSSYNEQFF.

The rearrangement uses TRBV7-3 and TRBJ2-3; weak D call: TRBD1 (6 bases). Germline V CDR1 and CDR2: SGHTA, FQGTGA. There are 15 residues in the CDR3. V dropped 4 bases and J dropped 0 bases, with 11 bases sitting between them. The DNA for the CDR3 is TGTGCCAGCAGCTCAACAGGGTTCAGCACAGATACGCAGTATTTT. Its protein product is CASSSTGFSTDTQYF.

The chain employs TRBV10-2 and TRBJ2-7, with D perhaps TRBD1 (6 bases). V lost 2 bases to trimming and J lost 6 bases, with 14 bases between them. Germline V gene sequence: CDR1 WSHSY, CDR2 SAAADI. The CDR3 totals 14 residues. CDR3 region: CASSELSSGVEQYF. DNA for the CDR3: TGCGCCAGCAGTGAGCTCTCCTCAGGGGTCGAGCAGTACTTC.

The rearrangement uses TRBV6-5 and TRBJ2-1; no clear D. Germline V gives CDR1 MNHEY, CDR2 SVGAGI. The CDR3 covers 13 residues. Between the trimmed V and J ends, which lost 1 base and 8 bases, there was a span of 9 bases. CDR3 residues: CASSYLGRDEQFF. CDR3 DNA: TGTGCCAGCAGTTACTTAGGCCGGGATGAGCAGTTCTTC.

This sequence joins TRBV6-5 and TRBJ2-3; the D gene is possibly TRBD2 (6 bases). V dropped 8 bases and J dropped 0 bases, with 15 bases sitting between them. The CDR3 is 15 amino acids. CDR1 is MNHEY and CDR2 is SVGAGI in the germline V gene. Written as DNA, the CDR3 is TGTGCCAGCGGAATTCCGGGAGACAGCACAGATACGCAGTATTTT. Protein product: CASGIPGDSTDTQYF.

V gene TRBV27 combines with J gene TRBJ2-3; D may be TRBD1 (5 bases). The germline V and J ends were trimmed by 2 bases and 3 bases, with 9 bases remaining between them. This CDR3 contains 14 residues. Looked up from germline, CDR1 is MNHEY and CDR2 is SMNVEV (reference sequence). For the CDR3, the DNA is TGTGCCAGCAGTTTAAGTGCAGGGACAGATACGCAGTATTTT. It encodes CASSLSAGTDTQYF.